This T cell receptor (beta chain) comes out of a study of T cells after yellow fever vaccination. General study results and limits: Abundant clonotypes from the bulk population could get into FACS-sorted repertoires as contaminants. Reappearance after the booster was seen for most primary-vaccination clones, at 95% to 98% CD4 and 88% CD8. The study found a weaker secondary response that peaked faster, day 5 versus 15.

There are a few counts of this clonotype. Its target is not known. Generation of TCR cDNA used 5'RACE template switching (which added a universal primer site and UMIs). From the 5' RACE reads, TCRdb called clonotypes with MiXCR, one entry per CDR3 protein. Of about 300,000 distinct CDR3 sequences detected, under 9% appear once; the ten largest clones hold over 3%. V lost 5 bases, J lost 5 bases, and 9 bases lay in between. The CDR3 runs to 13 residues. The V call is TRBV12-3 or TRBV12-4, the J call TRBJ1-4; unclear D gene. The receptor was isolated from a man aged 18 to 35 who received the YFV17D yellow fever vaccine. Material: CD4+ T cells sorted from PBMCs, obtained 5 days after the yellow fever booster vaccination. The CDR3 region has the DNA TGTGCCAGCAGTATTCAGTTGAATGAAAAACTGTTTTTT. Its protein is CASSIQLNEKLFF.